Described below is a single T cell receptor beta chain sequence and its context. The data originate from a study of blood T cell repertoires in COVID-19. The V gene lost 2 bases and the J gene lost 8 bases, with 9 bases spanning the gap. The CDR3 has 11 residues. CDR1 and CDR2 from the germline V gene are SQVTM and ANQGSEA. Original methodology: From reference gene primer amplification, estimates of nucleated cell counts were derived. Repertoires were generated with immunoSEQ multiplex PCR, while TCRdb's copy carries only in-frame clones and drops some. V, J and clone size derive from that table, while D and trimming were established from the DNA sequence. The sample holds under 200,000 clones, about 89% seen once.

Sequenced sample: peripheral blood. The origin of this receptor is a man in his 70s with acute or convalescent COVID-19. The chain carries TRBV29-1 and TRBJ1-2; no definite D call. The CDR3, as DNA: TGCAGCGTTGAACAGGAGGAAGGCTACACCTTC. Its translation: CSVEQEEGYTF.